Presented here are 5 T cell receptor beta chains from one specimen sequenced in a study of blood T cell repertoires in COVID-19. The table came from immunoSEQ multiplex PCR; TCRdb's copy has only in-frame clones and leaves some out. The sample includes 250,000 to 300,000 clones, more than 75% of them seen just once. The sample was peripheral blood. The receptors shown here come from a woman between 40 and 55 years old who had recovered from COVID-19.

There are many counts of this clone. The chain couples TRBV19 to TRBJ1-2; TRBD1 matches 9 bases. The V gene's germline CDR1 is LNHDA and CDR2 SQIVND (reference sequence). This CDR3 comprises 15 residues. The V segment lost 5 bases and the J segment 7 bases; nucleotides outside the gene matches: 11. The CDR3 sequence is CASSPPAGQGVGYTF. CDR3 nucleotides: TGTGCCAGTAGTCCTCCGGCGGGACAGGGCGTTGGCTACACCTTC.

The chain recombines TRBV5-4 with TRBJ2-7; TRBD1 aligns across 12 bases. The CDR3 consists of 14 residues. Germline V CDR1 and CDR2: SGHNT, YYREEE (reference sequence). V was clipped by 4 bases and J by 5 bases; unmatched bases: 4. In DNA form, the CDR3 reads TGTGCCAGCAGCCCAGGGACAGGGGGCCACGAGCAGTACTTC. Its translation: CASSPGTGGHEQYF.

The J gene is TRBJ1-6, the V gene TRBV27, with D maybe TRBD1 (6 bases). Per germline, CDR1 MNHEY and CDR2 SMNVEV (reference sequence). Deletions cut 3 bases from V and 5 bases from J, with 11 bases between. There are 15 residues in the CDR3. This chain's CDR3 is CASSLGAGNNSPLHF. Written as DNA, the CDR3 is TGTGCCAGCAGTTTGGGGGCAGGGAATAATTCACCCCTCCACTTT.

CDR3 residues: CASSTYTTVNYGYTF. CDR3 bases: TGTGCCAGCAGCACCTATACGACAGTTAACTATGGCTACACCTTC. The gene calls are TRBV7-8 and TRBJ1-2, with D possibly TRBD1 on 5 matching bases. Germline assignment: CDR1 SGHVS and CDR2 FQNEAQ. The CDR3 is 15 amino acids. With 5 bases removed from V and 1 base from J, the gap between germline ends came to 14 bases. The full variable domain, rest sourced from reference TRBV7-8 and TRBJ1-2, is GAGVSQSPRYKVAKRGQDVALRCDPISGHVSLFWYQQALGQGPEFLTYFQNEAQLDKSGLPSDRFFAERPEGSVSTLKIQRTQQEDSAVYLCASSTYTTVNYGYTFGSGTRLTVV.

The chain couples TRBV18 to TRBJ2-3; 9 positions agree with TRBD2. The CDR3 has 16 residues. The germline V gene has CDR1 KGHSH and CDR2 LQKENI. Trimming removed 3 bases from V and 2 bases from J; junction bases left unmatched: 6. CDR3 sequence (DNA): TGTGCCAGCTCACCCTTCCGACTAGCGGCCACAGATACGCAGTATTTT. Translating gives CASSPFRLAATDTQYF.